This T cell receptor (beta chain) came from a study of response to subunit inactivated influenza vaccine (dated 2018 in TCRdb). With respect to the entire study: Deep quantitative T cell receptor repertoire profiling was used in the study to track responses to a trivalent subunit inactivated influenza vaccine.

There are a few counts of this clonotype. The antigen it binds to is not known. The sample holds no much larger clone one base away, and base qualities are not on file. V lost 5 bases and J lost 5 bases, and the count of bases not matched to a germline gene is 8. The CDR3 numbers 14 residues from cysteine through phenylalanine. Only CDR3 DNA remains: 42 bases, in frame from the first base. The germline V gene specifies SGHVS as CDR1 and FNYEAQ as CDR2. Summary of the overall study and its limitations: The authors suggested that each seasonal influenza vaccination may recruit only a limited number of new T cells.

Library construction relied on RT-PCR. TCRdb records Illumina HiSeq 2500 as the sequencer. TCRdb applied fastp at Q25 and MiXCR to the public reads, then kept only in-frame beta chains. Every distinct CDR3 protein forms one entry, paired with its most common genes and DNA. For this sample the table gives about 520,000 distinct CDR3 sequences, of which around 25% were detected only once. The top ten clonotypes cover about 1.9% of the sample. This TCR derives from a man aged 45-65 years who received an inactivated influenza vaccine. Donor details come from another sample of the same person, matched by shared clones. The V gene is TRBV7-6 and the J gene is TRBJ1-1; 7 bases in the middle match TRBD1. The source material was CD4+ T cells sorted from PBMCs, sampled less than 6 days after vaccination. In nucleotide form, the sequence is TGTGCCAGCAGCCAAGTTGAGGGGGCAACTGAAGCTTTCTTT. It encodes CASSQVEGATEAFF. With all but the CDR3 taken from the reference TRBV7-6 and TRBJ1-1 genes, the full variable domain is: GAGVSQSPRYKVTKRGQDVALRCDPISGHVSLYWYRQALGQGPEFLTYFNYEAQQDKSGLPNDRFSAERPEGSISTLTIQRTEQRDSAMYRCASSQVEGATEAFFGQGTRLTVV.